The clone carrying this T cell receptor (beta chain) was seen at least ten times. As yet, its antigen is unknown. This sample was included in a study of T cells in Graves' hyperthyroidism and ophthalmopathy. Study-wide points: Ophthalmopathy and stable hyperthyroidism were told apart by a 13 V-J model. Clonotypes that were expanded in thyroid above 0.001 mostly appeared in blood too.

Germline CDR1 and CDR2: DFQATT and SNEGSKA (reference sequence). The CDR3 totals 14 residues. Trimming cost V 6 bases and J 5 bases, with 19 bases left between them. Graves' hyperthyroidism without ophthalmopathy progression within 18 months was termed stable. Each 10 ml fresh peripheral blood draw supplied the PBMCs. RNA transcripts were the template for amplifying TCR beta CDR3 regions. The HTBI primer set drove a first-round RT-PCR of the TCR CDR3. TCRdb re-analysed the multiplex PCR reads in MiXCR, keeping a single row per CDR3 protein. The top ten clones hold less than 10% of a sample with hundreds of thousands of distinct CDR3 sequences, approximately 13% of them seen once.

This TCR was recovered from a woman between 18 and 29 years old with Graves' hyperthyroidism. The chain links TRBV20-1 to TRBJ2-5; D might be TRBD1 (6 bases). Sequencing input: blood. CDR3 loop: CSARDMLGAETQYF. The CDR3 DNA reads as TGCAGTGCGAGGGACATGTTGGGGGCGGAGACCCAGTACTTC.